This passage covers 2 T cell receptor beta chains from one sample sequenced in a study of CD8+ T cells in alopecia areata. Sequencing used cDNA as its template, made by extracting RNA and reverse transcribing it. The table came from immunoSEQ multiplex PCR; TCRdb's copy has only in-frame clones and leaves some out. The data contain 100,000 to 150,000 clones, about 50% of them singletons. The sample in question was CD8+ T cells sorted from blood, obtained at week 0. The receptor set was obtained from a human donor with alopecia areata.

For the CDR3, the DNA is TGTGCCAGCAGTGAAGGGGAGCACTCCTACAATGAGCAGTTCTTC. Encoded protein: CASSEGEHSYNEQFF. The chain employs TRBV2 and TRBJ2-1, with D possibly TRBD2 on 5 matching bases. CDR1 and CDR2 (germline): SNHLY, FYNNEI. V gave up 1 base and J gave up 0 bases, with 7 bases separating them. The CDR3 sequence is 15 residues long.

This clone was counted between two and nine times. The chain recombines TRBV27 with TRBJ2-1; D is ambiguous. V was shortened by 8 bases and J by 6 bases, with 8 bases between the two germline ends. In germline, CDR1 is MNHEY, CDR2 SMNVEV (reference sequence). The CDR3 loop spans 11 amino acids. The CDR3 protein is CASGWANEQFF. In nucleotides, the CDR3 is TGTGCCAGCGGTTGGGCCAATGAGCAGTTCTTC.